The 7 T cell receptor beta chains given below trace back to one sample, sequenced in a study of T cells in Graves' hyperthyroidism and ophthalmopathy. Authors of the study amplified TCR beta CDR3 regions from RNA transcripts. RT-PCR in the first round (using the HTBI primer set) targeted the TCR CDR3. TCRdb used MiXCR to reprocess the multiplex PCR reads, holding one entry per CDR3 protein. In the table there are hundreds of thousands of distinct CDR3 sequences, 14% of which are singletons. The sequencing sample was made of blood. These receptors came from a woman under 30 with Graves' hyperthyroidism.

This chain links TRBV20-1 with TRBJ2-7; D is possibly TRBD2 (6 bases). Deletions cut 6 bases from V and 2 bases from J, with 14 bases between. The CDR3 runs to 13 residues. Germline-derived CDR1 and CDR2 are DFQATT and SNEGSKA (reference sequence). The CDR3 coding sequence is TGCAGTGCCACGGACGGGAGTCCCTACGAGCAGTACTTC. Amino acids: CSATDGSPYEQYF.

This clonotype has a count of ten or more. The gene calls are TRBV5-6 and TRBJ2-1, with a weak D call TRBD2 (5 bases). This CDR3 is 14 amino acids long. V was shortened by 1 base and J by 9 bases, with 14 bases between the two germline ends. Germline CDR1 reads SGHDT; CDR2 reads YYEEEE. Here the CDR3 reads CASSLYTGNLEQFF. DNA for the CDR3: TGTGCCAGCAGCTTGTACACGGGAAATCTTGAGCAGTTCTTC.

This clonotype was observed once. A much more abundant neighbour one base away suggests this may be a read error. The rearrangement uses TRBV28 and TRBJ2-7, with 7 bases fitting TRBD1. CDR1 is MDHEN and CDR2 is SYDVKM in the germline V gene. V lost 6 bases, J lost 5 bases, and 10 bases stayed unmatched. The CDR3 is 14 amino acids. The CDR3: CASSLWQGTDEQYF. DNA of the CDR3: TGTGCCAGCAGCCTCTGGCAGGGGACAGACGAGCAGTACTTC.

This clonotype was seen at least ten times. The rearrangement joins TRBV27 to TRBJ2-2, with 8 bases identical to TRBD1. J lost 7 bases, V lost 5 bases, and 6 bases had no gene match. The CDR3 covers 14 residues. CDR1 MNHEY and CDR2 SMNVEV come from the germline V gene (reference sequence). CDR3 amino acids: CASSPRQGSGELFF. DNA for the CDR3: TGTGCCAGCAGTCCCCGACAGGGGAGCGGGGAGCTGTTTTTT.

At least ten counts were recorded for this clonotype. This sequence joins TRBV12-3 or TRBV12-4 and TRBJ1-5, with D unresolved. The CDR3 covers 12 residues. Trimming removed 4 bases from V and 3 bases from J, with 4 bases in between. The DNA for the CDR3 is TGTGCCAGCAGTTCGAACAATCAGCCCCAGCATTTT. Translating gives CASSSNNQPQHF.

This clonotype showed up many times. The V call is TRBV27, the J call TRBJ1-1, with a tentative D call TRBD1 (6 bases). The CDR3 runs to 14 residues. Germline assignment: CDR1 MNHEY and CDR2 SMNVEV (reference sequence). Trimming shortened V by 2 bases and J by 10 bases, and 17 bases separated the two germline ends. Here the CDR3 reads CASSLTGTSNVAFF. The CDR3, as DNA: TGTGCCAGCAGTTTAACCGGGACATCCAATGTAGCTTTCTTT.

The V and J genes are TRBV5-1 and TRBJ1-1; D unclear. The germline gives CDR1 SGHRS, CDR2 YFSETQ. The CDR3 is made up of 16 amino acids. Trimming cost V 0 bases and J 2 bases, with 14 bases left between them. CDR3 bases: TGCGCCAGCAGCTTGGCGCCACACACAGTAAACACTGAAGCTTTCTTT. Amino acids: CASSLAPHTVNTEAFF.